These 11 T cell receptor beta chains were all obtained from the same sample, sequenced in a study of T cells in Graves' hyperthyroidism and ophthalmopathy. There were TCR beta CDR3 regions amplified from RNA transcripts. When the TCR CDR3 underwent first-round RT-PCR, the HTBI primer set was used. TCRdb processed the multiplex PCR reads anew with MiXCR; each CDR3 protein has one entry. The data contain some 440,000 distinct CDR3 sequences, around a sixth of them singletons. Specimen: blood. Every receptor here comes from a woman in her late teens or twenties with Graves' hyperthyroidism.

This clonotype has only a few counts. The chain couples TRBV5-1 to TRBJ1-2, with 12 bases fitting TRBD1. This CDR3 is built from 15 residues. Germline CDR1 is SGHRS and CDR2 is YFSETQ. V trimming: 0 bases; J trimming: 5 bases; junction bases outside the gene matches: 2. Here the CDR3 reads CASSLVGQGAYGYTF. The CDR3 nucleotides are TGCGCCAGCAGCTTGGTGGGACAGGGGGCATATGGCTACACCTTC.

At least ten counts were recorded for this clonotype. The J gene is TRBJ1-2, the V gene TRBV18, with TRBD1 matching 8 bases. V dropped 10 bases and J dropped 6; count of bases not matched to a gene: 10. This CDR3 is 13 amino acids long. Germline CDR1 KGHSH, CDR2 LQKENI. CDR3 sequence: CATMLGQGDGYTF. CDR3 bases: TGTGCCACCATGCTAGGACAGGGAGATGGCTACACCTTC.

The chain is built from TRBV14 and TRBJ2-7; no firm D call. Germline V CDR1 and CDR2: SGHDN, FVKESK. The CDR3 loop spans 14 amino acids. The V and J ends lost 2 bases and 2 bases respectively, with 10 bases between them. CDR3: CASSQPQKTYEQYF. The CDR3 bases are TGTGCCAGCAGCCAACCACAGAAAACCTACGAGCAGTACTTC.

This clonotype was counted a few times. CDR3 sequence: CATSAGASTDTQYF. The CDR3 coding sequence is TGTGCCACCTCGGCCGGGGCTTCCACAGATACGCAGTATTTT. The rearrangement links TRBV6-1 to TRBJ2-3, with D tentatively TRBD1 or TRBD2 (5 bases each). V was trimmed by 10 bases and J by 2 bases, leaving 16 bases between them. The CDR3 runs 14 residues. From germline, CDR1 is MNHNS and CDR2 SASEGT.

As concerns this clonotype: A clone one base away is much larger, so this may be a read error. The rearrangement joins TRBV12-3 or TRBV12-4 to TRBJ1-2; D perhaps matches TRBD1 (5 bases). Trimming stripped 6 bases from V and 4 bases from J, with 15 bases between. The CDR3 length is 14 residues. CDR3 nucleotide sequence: TGTGCCAGCAGCTCTAGGGACGGGCTCTATGGCTACACCTTC. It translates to CASSSRDGLYGYTF.

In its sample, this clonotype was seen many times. Written as DNA, the CDR3 is TGCGCCAGCAGACCCGATAGCGGGGGGGCCCTTAATGAGCAGTTCTTC. It yields the protein CASRPDSGGALNEQFF. This chain connects TRBV5-1 to TRBJ2-1; 11 nucleotides agree with TRBD2. Germline V CDR1 and CDR2: SGHRS, YFSETQ. V lost 5 bases to trimming and J lost 7 bases; unmatched junction nucleotides: 11. The CDR3 length is 16 residues. The entire variable domain, with the rest obtained from reference TRBV5-1 and TRBJ2-1, is as follows: KAGVTQTPRYLIKTRGQQVTLSCSPISGHRSVSWYQQTPGQGLQFLFEYFSETQRNKGNFPGRFSGRQFSNSRSEMNVSTLELGDSALYLCASRPDSGGALNEQFFGPGTRLTVL.

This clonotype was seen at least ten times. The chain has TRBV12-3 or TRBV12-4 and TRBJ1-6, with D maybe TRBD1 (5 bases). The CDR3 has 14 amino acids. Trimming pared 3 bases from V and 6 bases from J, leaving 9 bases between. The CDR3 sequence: CASSFGGPNSPLHF. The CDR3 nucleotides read TGTGCCAGCAGTTTTGGGGGACCTAATTCACCCCTCCACTTT.

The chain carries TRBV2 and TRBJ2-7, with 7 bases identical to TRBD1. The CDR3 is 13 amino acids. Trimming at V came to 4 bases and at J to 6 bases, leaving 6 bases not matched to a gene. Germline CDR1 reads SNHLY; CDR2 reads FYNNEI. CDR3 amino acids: CASSGQGSVEQYF. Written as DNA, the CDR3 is TGTGCCAGCAGTGGACAGGGCTCAGTCGAGCAGTACTTC.

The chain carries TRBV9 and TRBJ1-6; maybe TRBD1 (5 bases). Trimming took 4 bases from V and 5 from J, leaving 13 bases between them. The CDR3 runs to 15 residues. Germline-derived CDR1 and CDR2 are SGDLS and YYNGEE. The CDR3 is CASSSGRKNNSPLHF. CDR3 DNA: TGTGCCAGCAGCTCGGGACGCAAAAATAATTCACCCCTCCACTTT.

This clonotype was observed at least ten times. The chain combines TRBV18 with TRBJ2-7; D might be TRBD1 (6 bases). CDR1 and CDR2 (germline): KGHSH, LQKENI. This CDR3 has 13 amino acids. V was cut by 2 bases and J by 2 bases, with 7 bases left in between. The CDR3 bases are TGTGCCAGCTCACCAACAGGGACCTACGAGCAGTACTTC. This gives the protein CASSPTGTYEQYF.

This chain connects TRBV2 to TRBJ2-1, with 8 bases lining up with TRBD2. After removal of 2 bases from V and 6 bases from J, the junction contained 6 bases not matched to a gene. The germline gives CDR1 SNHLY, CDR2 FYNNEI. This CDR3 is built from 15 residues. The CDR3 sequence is CASSEYGGRSNEQFF. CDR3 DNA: TGTGCCAGCAGTGAATACGGCGGGAGGAGCAATGAGCAGTTCTTC.